This T cell receptor (beta chain) was profiled in a study of CD8+CD57+ T cells in acquired aplastic anemia. The trim removed 5 bases at V and 5 bases at J, leaving 7 bases unmatched. CDR3 length: 13 amino acids. From germline, CDR1 is GTSNPN and CDR2 SVGIG (reference sequence). Sequenced patients had shown CD8+CD57+ cell expansion by flow cytometry. General study results and limits: Controls and patients did not differ significantly in CD8+ Simpson's diversity. Overlapping CD8+ CDR3 repertoires of patients and controls contained approximately 28 shared sequences.

Genomic DNA was employed as the template in profiling TCR beta VDJ and CDR3. TCRdb reprocessed the reads via MiXCR and lists one record per CDR3 protein. The top ten hold 1% to 1.5% of the sample, which has over 250,000 distinct CDR3 sequences, roughly 53% seen once. The sample holds many counts of this clonotype. The antigen is not known. The rearrangement links TRBV30 to TRBJ2-5; 8 bases are shared with TRBD1. The sample comprised sorted CD4+, CD8+, or CD8+CD57+ T cells (not recorded which) from PBMCs. The receptor was isolated from a human donor with aplastic anemia. For the CDR3, the DNA is TGTGCCTGGTCGACAGGGGCCGCGGAGACCCAGTACTTC. It encodes CAWSTGAAETQYF.